One sample yielded the 2 T cell receptor beta chains listed below, sequenced in a study of shared clonotypes between healthy human individuals. Profiling relied on immunoSEQ multiplex PCR, and the TCRdb table lists in-frame clones only, not all of them. The sample gives about 2 million clones, about 95% of which show up once; under 0.15% is in the top ten. The sequenced material came from naive CD4+ T cells sorted from blood. The sample's subset: CD45RA+ positively selected. The source is a man in his late teens or twenties in good health.

This clone was observed a handful of times. This chain joins TRBV11-2 and TRBJ1-1; the D is unclear. Trimming removed 5 bases at V and 6 bases at J, with 7 bases between. This CDR3 is 11 amino acids long. The V gene's germline CDR1 is SGHAT and CDR2 FQNNGV. The DNA for the CDR3 is TGTGCCAGCAGCCCCGGGGCTGAAGCTTTCTTT. The encoded protein is CASSPGAEAFF. Filled out from reference TRBV11-2 and TRBJ1-1, the complete variable domain reads EAGVAQSPRYKIIEKRQSVAFWCNPISGHATLYWYQQILGQGPKLLIQFQNNGVVDDSQLPKDRFSAERLKGVDSTLKIQPAKLEDSAVYLCASSPGAEAFFGQGTRLTVV.

The V gene is TRBV5-4, the J gene TRBJ2-5; the D call may be TRBD1 or TRBD2 (5 bases each). Germline assignment: CDR1 SGHNT and CDR2 YYREEE (reference sequence). Deletions cut 0 bases from V and 0 bases from J, with 15 bases between. This CDR3 contains 17 residues. In DNA, the CDR3 is TGTGCCAGCAGCTTGGGCCGTAGAGGGGAGTACCAAGAGACCCAGTACTTC. Translation: CASSLGRRGEYQETQYF.